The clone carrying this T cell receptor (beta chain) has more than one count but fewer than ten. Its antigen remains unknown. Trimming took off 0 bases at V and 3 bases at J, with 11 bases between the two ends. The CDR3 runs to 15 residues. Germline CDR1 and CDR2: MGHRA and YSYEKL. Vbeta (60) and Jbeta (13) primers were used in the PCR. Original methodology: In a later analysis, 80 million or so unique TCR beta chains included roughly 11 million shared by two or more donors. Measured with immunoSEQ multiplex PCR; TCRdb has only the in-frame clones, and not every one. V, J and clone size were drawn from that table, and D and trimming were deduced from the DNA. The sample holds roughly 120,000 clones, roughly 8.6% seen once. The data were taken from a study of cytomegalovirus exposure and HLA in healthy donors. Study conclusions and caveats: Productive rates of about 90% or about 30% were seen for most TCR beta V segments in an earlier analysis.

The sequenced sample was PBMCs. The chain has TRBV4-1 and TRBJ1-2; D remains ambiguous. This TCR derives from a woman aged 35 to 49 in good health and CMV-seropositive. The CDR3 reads CASSQDEDSYYGYTF. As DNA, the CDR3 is TGCGCCAGCAGCCAAGATGAAGACTCTTACTATGGCTACACCTTC.